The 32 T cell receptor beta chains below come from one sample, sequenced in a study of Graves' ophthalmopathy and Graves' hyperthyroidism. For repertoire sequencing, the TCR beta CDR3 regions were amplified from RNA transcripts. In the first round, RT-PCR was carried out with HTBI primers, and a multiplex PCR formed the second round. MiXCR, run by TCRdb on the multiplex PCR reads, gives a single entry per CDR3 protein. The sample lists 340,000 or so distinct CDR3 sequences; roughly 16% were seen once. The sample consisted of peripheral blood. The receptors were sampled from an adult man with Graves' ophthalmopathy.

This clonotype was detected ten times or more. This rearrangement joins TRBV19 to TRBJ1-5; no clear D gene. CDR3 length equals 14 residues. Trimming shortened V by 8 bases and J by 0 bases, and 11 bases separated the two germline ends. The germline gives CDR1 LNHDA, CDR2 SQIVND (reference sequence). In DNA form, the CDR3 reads TGTGCCAGTCGTCAGCCGTATAGCAATCAGCCCCAGCATTTT. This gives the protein CASRQPYSNQPQHF.

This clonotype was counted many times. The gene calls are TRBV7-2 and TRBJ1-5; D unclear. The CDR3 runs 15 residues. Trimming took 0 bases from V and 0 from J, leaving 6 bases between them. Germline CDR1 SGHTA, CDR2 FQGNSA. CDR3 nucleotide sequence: TGTGCCAGCAGCTTAGCCAGACCTAGCAATCAGCCCCAGCATTTT. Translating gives CASSLARPSNQPQHF.

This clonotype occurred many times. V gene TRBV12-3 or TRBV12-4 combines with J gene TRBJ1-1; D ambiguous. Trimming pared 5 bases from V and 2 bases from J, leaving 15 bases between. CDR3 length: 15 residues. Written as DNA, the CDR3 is TGTGCCAGCAGTCTGTCTTTGGGAGCTAACACTGAAGCTTTCTTT. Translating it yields CASSLSLGANTEAFF.

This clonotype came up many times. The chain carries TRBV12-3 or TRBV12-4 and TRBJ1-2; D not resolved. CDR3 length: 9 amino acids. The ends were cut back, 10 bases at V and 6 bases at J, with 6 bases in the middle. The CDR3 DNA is TGTGCCACCGACAATGGCTACACCTTC. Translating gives CATDNGYTF.

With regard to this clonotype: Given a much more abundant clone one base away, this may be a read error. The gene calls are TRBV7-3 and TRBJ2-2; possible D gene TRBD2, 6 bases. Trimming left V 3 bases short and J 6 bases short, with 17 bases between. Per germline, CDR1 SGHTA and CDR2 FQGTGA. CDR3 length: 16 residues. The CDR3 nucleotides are TGTGCCAGCAGCTTCCGGGGACTTCGAAAGCCCGGGGAGCTGTTTTTT. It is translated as CASSFRGLRKPGELFF.

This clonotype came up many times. Here the CDR3 reads CASSSLQGRVGANVLTF. In DNA, the CDR3 is TGTGCCAGCAGCTCGCTACAGGGAAGGGTCGGGGCCAACGTCCTGACTTTC. V and J are TRBV11-1 and TRBJ2-6, with D tentatively TRBD1 (6 bases). CDR3 length: 17 amino acids. Germline V CDR1 and CDR2: SGHAT, FQDESV (reference sequence). V was cut by 4 bases and J by 4 bases, with 17 bases left in between.

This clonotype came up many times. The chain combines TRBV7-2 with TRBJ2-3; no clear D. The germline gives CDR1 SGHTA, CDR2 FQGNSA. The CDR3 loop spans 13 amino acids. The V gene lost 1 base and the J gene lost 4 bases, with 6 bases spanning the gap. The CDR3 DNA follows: TGTGCCAGCAGCTTAGGGCCGCCAGATACGCAGTATTTT. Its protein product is CASSLGPPDTQYF.

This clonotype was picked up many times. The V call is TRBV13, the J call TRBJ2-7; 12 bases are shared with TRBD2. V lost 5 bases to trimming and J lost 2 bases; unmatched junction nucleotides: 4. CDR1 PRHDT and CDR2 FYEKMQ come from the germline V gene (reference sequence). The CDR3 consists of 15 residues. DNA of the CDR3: TGTGCCAGCAGCCGACTAGCGGGAGAAACCTACGAGCAGTACTTC. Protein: CASSRLAGETYEQYF.

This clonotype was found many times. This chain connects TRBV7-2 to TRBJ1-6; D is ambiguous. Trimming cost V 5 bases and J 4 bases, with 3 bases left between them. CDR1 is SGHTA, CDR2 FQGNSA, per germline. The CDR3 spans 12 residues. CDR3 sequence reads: CASSTYNSPLHF. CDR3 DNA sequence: TGTGCCAGCAGCACGTATAATTCACCCCTCCACTTT.

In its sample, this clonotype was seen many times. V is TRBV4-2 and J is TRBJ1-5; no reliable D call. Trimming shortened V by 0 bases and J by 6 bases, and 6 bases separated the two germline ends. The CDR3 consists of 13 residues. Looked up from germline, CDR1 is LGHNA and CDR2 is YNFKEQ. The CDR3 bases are TGTGCCAGCAGCCAAGATATCGGTCAGCCCCAGCATTTT. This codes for CASSQDIGQPQHF.

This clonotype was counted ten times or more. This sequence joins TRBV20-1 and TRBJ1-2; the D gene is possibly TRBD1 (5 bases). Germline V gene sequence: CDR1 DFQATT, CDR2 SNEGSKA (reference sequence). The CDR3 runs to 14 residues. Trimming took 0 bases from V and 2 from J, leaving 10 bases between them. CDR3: CSAREFRVNYGYTF. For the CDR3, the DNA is TGCAGTGCTAGAGAGTTCAGGGTCAACTATGGCTACACCTTC.

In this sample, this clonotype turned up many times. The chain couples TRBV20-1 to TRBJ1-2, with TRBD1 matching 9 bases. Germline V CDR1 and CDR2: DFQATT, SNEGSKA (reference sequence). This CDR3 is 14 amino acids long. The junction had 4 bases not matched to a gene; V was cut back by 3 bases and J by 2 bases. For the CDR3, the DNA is TGCAGTGCTAGTGACAGGGGGGCAAACTATGGCTACACCTTC. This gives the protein CSASDRGANYGYTF.

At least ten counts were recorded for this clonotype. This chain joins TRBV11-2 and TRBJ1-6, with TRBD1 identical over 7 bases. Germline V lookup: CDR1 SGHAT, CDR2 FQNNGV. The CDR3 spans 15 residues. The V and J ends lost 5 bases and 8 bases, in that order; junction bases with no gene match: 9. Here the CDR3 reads CASSITGVRDSPLHF. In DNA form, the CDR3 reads TGTGCCAGCAGCATAACAGGGGTTCGTGATTCACCCCTCCACTTT.

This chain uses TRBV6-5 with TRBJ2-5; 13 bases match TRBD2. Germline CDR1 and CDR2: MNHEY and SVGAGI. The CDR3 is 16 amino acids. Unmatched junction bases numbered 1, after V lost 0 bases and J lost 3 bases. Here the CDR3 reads CASSYSGLAGEETQYF. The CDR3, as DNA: TGTGCCAGCAGTTACTCTGGACTAGCGGGAGAAGAGACCCAGTACTTC.

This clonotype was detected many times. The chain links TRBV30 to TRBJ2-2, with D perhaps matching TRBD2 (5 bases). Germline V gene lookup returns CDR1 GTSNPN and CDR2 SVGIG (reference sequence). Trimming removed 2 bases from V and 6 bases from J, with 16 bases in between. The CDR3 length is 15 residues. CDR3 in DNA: TGTGCCTGGAGTAAGGGCGGGCCCCGGCCCGGGGAGCTGTTTTTT. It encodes CAWSKGGPRPGELFF.

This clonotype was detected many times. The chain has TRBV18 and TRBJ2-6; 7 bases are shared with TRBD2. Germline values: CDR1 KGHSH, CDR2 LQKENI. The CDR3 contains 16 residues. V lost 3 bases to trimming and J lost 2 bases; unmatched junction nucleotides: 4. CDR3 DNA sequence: TGTGCCAGCTCACCCTTCCGGGGGGCTGGGGCCAACGTCCTGACTTTC. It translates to CASSPFRGAGANVLTF. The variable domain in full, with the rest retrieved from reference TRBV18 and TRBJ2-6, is NAGVMQNPRHLVRRRGQEARLRCSPMKGHSHVYWYRQLPEEGLKFMVYLQKENIIDESGMPKERFSAEFPKEGPSILRIQQVVRGDSAAYFCASSPFRGAGANVLTFGAGSRLTVL.

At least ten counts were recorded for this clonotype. CDR3 amino acids: CASSQDIPGELFF. DNA of the CDR3: TGTGCCAGCAGCCAAGATATCCCCGGGGAGCTGTTTTTT. This rearrangement joins TRBV4-2 to TRBJ2-2, with unresolved D. The V end was cut by 0 bases, the J end by 6 bases, with 5 bases between. The CDR3 spans 13 residues. The germline V gene has CDR1 LGHNA and CDR2 YNFKEQ.

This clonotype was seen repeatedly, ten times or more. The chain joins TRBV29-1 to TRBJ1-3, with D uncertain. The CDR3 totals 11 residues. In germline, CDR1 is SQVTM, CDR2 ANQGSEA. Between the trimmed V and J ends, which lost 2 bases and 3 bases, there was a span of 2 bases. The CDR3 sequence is CSVERGNTIYF. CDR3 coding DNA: TGCAGCGTTGAACGTGGAAACACCATATATTTT.

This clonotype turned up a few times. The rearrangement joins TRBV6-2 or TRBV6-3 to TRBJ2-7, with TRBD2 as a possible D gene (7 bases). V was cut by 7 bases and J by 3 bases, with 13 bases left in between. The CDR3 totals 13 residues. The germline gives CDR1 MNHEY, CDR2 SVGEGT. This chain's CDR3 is CASNGGGGYEQYF. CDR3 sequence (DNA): TGTGCCAGCAACGGAGGGGGGGGCTACGAGCAGTACTTC.

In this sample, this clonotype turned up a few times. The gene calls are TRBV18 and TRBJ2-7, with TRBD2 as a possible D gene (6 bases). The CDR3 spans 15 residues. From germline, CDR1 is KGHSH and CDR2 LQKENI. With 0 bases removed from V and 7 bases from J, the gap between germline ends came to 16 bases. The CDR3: CASSPPGLGSVEQYF. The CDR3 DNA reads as TGTGCCAGCTCACCACCGGGACTCGGTTCTGTGGAGCAGTACTTC.

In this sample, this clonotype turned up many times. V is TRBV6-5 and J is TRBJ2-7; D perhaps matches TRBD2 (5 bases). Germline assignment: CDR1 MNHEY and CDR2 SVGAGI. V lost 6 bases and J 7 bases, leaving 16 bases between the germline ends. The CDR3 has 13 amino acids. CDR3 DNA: TGTGCCAGCAGACCCGGTTCTGCGGGTGAGCAGTACTTC. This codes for CASRPGSAGEQYF.

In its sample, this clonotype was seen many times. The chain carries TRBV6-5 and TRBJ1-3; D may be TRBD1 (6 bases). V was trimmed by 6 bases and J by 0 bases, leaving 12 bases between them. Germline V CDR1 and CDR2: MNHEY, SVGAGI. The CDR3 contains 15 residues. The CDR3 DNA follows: TGTGCCAGCAGGCGGGACACCAACTCTGGAAACACCATATATTTT. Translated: CASRRDTNSGNTIYF.

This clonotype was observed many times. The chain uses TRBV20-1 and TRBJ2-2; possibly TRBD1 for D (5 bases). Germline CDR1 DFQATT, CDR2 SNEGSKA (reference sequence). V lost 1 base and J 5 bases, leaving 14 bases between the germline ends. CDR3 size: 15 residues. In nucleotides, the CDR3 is TGCAGTGCTAGAGTTAGGGGTCCGGCGACCGGGGAGCTGTTTTTT. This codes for CSARVRGPATGELFF.

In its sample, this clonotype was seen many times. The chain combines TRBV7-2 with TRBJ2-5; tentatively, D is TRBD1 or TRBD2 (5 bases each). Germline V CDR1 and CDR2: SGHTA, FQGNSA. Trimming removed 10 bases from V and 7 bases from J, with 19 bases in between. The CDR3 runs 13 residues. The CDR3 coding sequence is TGTGCCACCCTAGACCCGGGACCGCGGACCCAGTACTTC. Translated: CATLDPGPRTQYF. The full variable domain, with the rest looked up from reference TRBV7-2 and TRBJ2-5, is GAGVSQSPSNKVTEKGKDVELRCDPISGHTALYWYRQSLGQGLEFLIYFQGNSAPDKSGLPSDRFSAERTGGSVSTLTIQRTQQEDSAVYLCATLDPGPRTQYFGPGTRLLVL.

The CDR3 DNA follows: TGTGCCACCAGCAGAGCGACAGGACCCTACGAGCAGTACTTC. Its translation is CATSRATGPYEQYF. The rearrangement links TRBV15 to TRBJ2-7, with D possibly being TRBD1 (6 bases). The CDR3 has 14 amino acids. Germline loops: CDR1 LNHNV, CDR2 YYDKDF (reference sequence). V lost 1 base and J lost 2, with 9 bases in between.

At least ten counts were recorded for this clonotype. The CDR3 here is CASSVTGISNTEAFF. Here the CDR3 DNA reads TGTGCCAGTAGCGTCACAGGGATATCGAACACTGAAGCTTTCTTT. This chain connects TRBV19 to TRBJ1-1, with a weak D call TRBD1 (6 bases). Between the trimmed V and J ends, which lost 6 bases and 1 base, there was a span of 15 bases. The CDR3 extends over 15 amino acids. CDR1 LNHDA and CDR2 SQIVND come from the germline V gene (reference sequence).

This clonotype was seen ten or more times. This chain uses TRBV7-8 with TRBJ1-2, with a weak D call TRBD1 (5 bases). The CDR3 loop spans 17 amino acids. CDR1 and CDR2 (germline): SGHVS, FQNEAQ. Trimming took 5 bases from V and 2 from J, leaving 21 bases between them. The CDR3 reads CASSAVLSGTSNYGYTF. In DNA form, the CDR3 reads TGTGCCAGCAGCGCCGTCCTTTCCGGGACGTCAAACTATGGCTACACCTTC.

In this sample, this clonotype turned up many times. The CDR3: CASSLKPRGLANAFF. The CDR3 nucleotides are TGTGCCAGCAGTCTGAAGCCCAGGGGGCTTGCGAATGCTTTCTTT. J is TRBJ1-1 and V is TRBV6-1; 8 bases match TRBD1. V trimming: 5 bases; J trimming: 11 bases; junction bases outside the gene matches: 16. In germline, CDR1 is MNHNS, CDR2 SASEGT. This CDR3 is built from 15 residues.

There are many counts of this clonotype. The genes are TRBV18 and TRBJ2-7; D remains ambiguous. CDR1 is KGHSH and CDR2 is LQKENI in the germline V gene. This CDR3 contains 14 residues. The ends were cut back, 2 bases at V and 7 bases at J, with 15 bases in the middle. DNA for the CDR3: TGTGCCAGCTCACCAGGTGCGGCCATGATAGAGCAGTACTTC. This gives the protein CASSPGAAMIEQYF.

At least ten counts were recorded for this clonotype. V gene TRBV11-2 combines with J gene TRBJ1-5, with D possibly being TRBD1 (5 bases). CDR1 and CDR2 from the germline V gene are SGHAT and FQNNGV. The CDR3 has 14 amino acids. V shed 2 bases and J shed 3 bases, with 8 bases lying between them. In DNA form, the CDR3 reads TGTGCCAGCAGCTTAATAGGGGACAATCAGCCCCAGCATTTT. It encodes CASSLIGDNQPQHF.

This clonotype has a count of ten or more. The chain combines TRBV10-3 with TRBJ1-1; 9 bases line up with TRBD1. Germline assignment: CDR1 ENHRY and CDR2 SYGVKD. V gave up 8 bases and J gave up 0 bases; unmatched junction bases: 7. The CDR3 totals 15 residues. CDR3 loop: CAIRRDRDMNTEAFF. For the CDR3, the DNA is TGTGCCATCCGACGGGACAGGGATATGAACACTGAAGCTTTCTTT.

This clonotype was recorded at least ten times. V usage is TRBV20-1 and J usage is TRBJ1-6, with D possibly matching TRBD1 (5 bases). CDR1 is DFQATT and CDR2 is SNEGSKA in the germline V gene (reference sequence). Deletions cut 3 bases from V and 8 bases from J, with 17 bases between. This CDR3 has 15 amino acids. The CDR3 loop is CSARNEGASYSPLHF. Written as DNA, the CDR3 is TGCAGTGCTAGGAACGAAGGGGCTTCGTATTCACCCCTCCACTTT.